This TCR beta chain was found in a study of cytomegalovirus exposure and HLA in healthy donors. Study results and caveats: Reported performance of the classifier showed diagnosis of cytomegalovirus status with high specificity and sensitivity. Earlier results showed most TCR beta V segments being productive about 87% or about 30% of the time.

For this clone: Its antigen is unknown.

The PCR used 60 Vbeta and 13 Jbeta primers. TCRdb keeps only in-frame clones here, not all; method: immunoSEQ multiplex PCR. The table has about 200,000 clones, around three quarters seen once; the top ten hold 4.4%. This CDR3 is 13 amino acids long. In germline, CDR1 is SGHNT, CDR2 YYREEE (reference sequence). The J segment lost 4 bases and the V segment lost 6 bases, leaving 4 bases of the junction unmatched. The TCR originated in a woman in her twenties or thirties in good health and CMV-seropositive. Material: PBMCs. The chain carries TRBV5-4 and TRBJ2-5; 9 bases agree with TRBD1. The CDR3 DNA follows: TGTGCCAGCACCGGGACAGGGAGAGAGACCCAGTACTTC. It specifies CASTGTGRETQYF.